This TCR beta chain was obtained from a study of blood T cell repertoires in COVID-19. Study background: Both acute and convalescent COVID-19 samples were obtained from the United States, Italy and Spain. PBMCs, B-cell-depleted T cells, or T cells were the source of the cDNA or gDNA that made up the material.

The repertoire was sequenced with immunoSEQ multiplex PCR; TCRdb's copy has only in-frame clones and lacks some. The sample has tens of thousands of clones, around nine tenths seen once; the top ten hold under 6%. The CDR3 is 15 residues long. V was trimmed by 8 bases and J by 1 base, leaving 12 bases between them. Germline-derived CDR1 and CDR2 are MNHEY and SVGAGI. The rearrangement joins TRBV6-5 to TRBJ1-6; a weak D match, TRBD1 (6 bases). The sample was peripheral blood. This sequence originates from a human donor in a cohort sampled during active COVID-19. CDR3 in amino acids: CASQPGASYNSPLHF. In nucleotides, the CDR3 is TGTGCCAGCCAACCAGGGGCATCCTATAATTCACCCCTCCACTTT.